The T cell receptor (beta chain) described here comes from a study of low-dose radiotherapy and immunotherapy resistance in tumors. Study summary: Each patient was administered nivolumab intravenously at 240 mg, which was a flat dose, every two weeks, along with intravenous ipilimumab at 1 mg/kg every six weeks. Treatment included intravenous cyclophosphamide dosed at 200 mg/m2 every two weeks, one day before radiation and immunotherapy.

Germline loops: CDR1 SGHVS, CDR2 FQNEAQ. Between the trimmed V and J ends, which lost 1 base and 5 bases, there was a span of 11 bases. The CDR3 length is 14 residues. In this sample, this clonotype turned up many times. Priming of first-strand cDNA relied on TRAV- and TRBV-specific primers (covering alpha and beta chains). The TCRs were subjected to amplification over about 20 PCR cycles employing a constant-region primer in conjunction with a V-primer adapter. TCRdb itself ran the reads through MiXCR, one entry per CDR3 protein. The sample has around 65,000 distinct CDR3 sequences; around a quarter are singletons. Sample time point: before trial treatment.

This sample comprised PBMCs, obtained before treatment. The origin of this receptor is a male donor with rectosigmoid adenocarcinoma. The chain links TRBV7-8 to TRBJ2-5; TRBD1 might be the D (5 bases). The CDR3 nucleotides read TGTGCCAGCAGCTTAGGCAGGGTGGGGGAGACCCAGTACTTC. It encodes CASSLGRVGETQYF.